The entry that follows covers one TCR beta chain sequence. The data originate from a study of cytomegalovirus exposure and HLA in healthy donors. The germline V gene encodes CDR1 SGDLS and CDR2 YYNGEE. The CDR3 extends over 15 amino acids. V lost 4 bases, J lost 5 bases, and 18 bases lay in between. With 60 Vbeta and 13 Jbeta primers, the PCR was carried out. Measured with immunoSEQ multiplex PCR; TCRdb has only the in-frame clones, and not every one. The sample has about 150,000 clones, approximately 75% seen once. The clonotype was recovered from a man aged 18 to 29 in good health and CMV-seronegative. Sequenced input: PBMCs. This chain uses TRBV9 with TRBJ1-2; D might be TRBD1 (5 bases). CDR3 amino acids: CASSPRDSFEYGYTF. The CDR3 coding sequence is TGTGCCAGCAGCCCTCGGGACTCCTTTGAGTATGGCTACACCTTC.